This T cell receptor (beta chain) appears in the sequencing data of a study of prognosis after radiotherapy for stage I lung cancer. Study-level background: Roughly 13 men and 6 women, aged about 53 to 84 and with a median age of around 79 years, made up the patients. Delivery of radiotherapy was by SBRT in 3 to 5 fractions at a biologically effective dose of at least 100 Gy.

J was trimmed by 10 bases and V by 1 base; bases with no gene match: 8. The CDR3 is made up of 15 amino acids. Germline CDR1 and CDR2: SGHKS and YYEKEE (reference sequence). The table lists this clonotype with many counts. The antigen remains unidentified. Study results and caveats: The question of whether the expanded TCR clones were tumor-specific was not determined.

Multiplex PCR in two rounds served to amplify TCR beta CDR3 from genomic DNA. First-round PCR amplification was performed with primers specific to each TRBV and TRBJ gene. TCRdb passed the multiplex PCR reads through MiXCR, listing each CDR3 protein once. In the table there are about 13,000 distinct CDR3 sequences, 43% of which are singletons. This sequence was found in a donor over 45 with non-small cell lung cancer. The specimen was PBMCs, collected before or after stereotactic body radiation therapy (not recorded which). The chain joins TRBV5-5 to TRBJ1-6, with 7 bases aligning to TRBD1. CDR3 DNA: TGTGCCAGCAGCTTGTCGGGACAGCTCTACTCACCCCTCCACTTT. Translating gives CASSLSGQLYSPLHF.